This TCR beta chain stems from a study of T cells after yellow fever vaccination. Study-level results: The study re-detected most primary-vaccination clones after the booster (about 96% CD4, almost 90% CD8). From the bulk population, abundant clonotypes could contaminate and appear within FACS-sorted repertoires. Only a small proportion of the clonotypes turned up in both the CD4 and the CD8 compartments, likely arising from convergent recombination. Peaking faster, on day 5 versus 15, the secondary response was nonetheless weaker.

The table lists this clonotype with a few counts. Its antigen is unidentified. TCRdb fed the 5' RACE reads into MiXCR, producing one record per CDR3 protein. The table lists about 350,000 distinct CDR3 sequences, about 9.9% of them singletons. The CDR3 contains 18 residues. Unmatched junction bases numbered 17, after V lost 6 bases and J lost 5 bases. Germline assignment: CDR1 MNHEY and CDR2 SVGEGT. The chain uses TRBV6-2 or TRBV6-3 and TRBJ2-1, with 9 bases fitting TRBD2. The specimen was PBMCs, collected on the day of the first yellow fever vaccination. The receptor comes from a young man who received the YFV17D yellow fever vaccine. Here the CDR3 reads CASSNAGGGRGLHNEQFF. CDR3 DNA: TGTGCCAGCAGCAACGCGGGGGGGGGACGGGGCCTCCACAATGAGCAGTTCTTC.